These 20 T cell receptor beta chains were sequenced from one sample in a study of siplizumab effects on memory and regulatory T cells (dated by TCRdb to about 2019). The receptor library was made with the immunoSEQ multiplex PCR assay. TCRdb limited this immuneACCESS table to in-frame rearrangements with V and J called. A share of clones is missing; checked studies link under half to unresolved V genes, and the rest is unexplained. The sample yields over 85,000 clones; 94% were counted once. The leading ten clones occupy roughly 0.3% of the sample. The source material was non-Treg CD4+ T cells sorted from blood. Sample cell subset or site, as interpreted from the label and publication: FACS-sorted unstimulated CD4+ non-regulatory T cells. These receptors were collected from a human donor in good health.

This chain uses TRBV5-4 with TRBJ1-1; D gene uncertain. This CDR3 contains 13 residues. The germline V gene has CDR1 SGHNT and CDR2 YYREEE (reference sequence). V shed 0 bases and J shed 3 bases, with 6 bases lying between them. The CDR3 is CASSLDTDTEAFF. Here the CDR3 DNA reads TGTGCCAGCAGCTTGGATACGGACACTGAAGCTTTCTTT.

The gene calls are TRBV6-7 and TRBJ2-7; 8 bases match TRBD1. TRBV6-7 is treated as an ORF (open reading frame) with a function not yet certain. This CDR3 spans 14 amino acids. Trimming took 5 bases from V and 0 from J; bases not matched to a gene: 3. The CDR3 sequence is CASSDGQGSYEQYF. The CDR3 DNA reads TGTGCCAGCAGTGACGGACAGGGCTCCTACGAGCAGTACTTC.

CDR3 in DNA: TGTGCCACCAGCAGAAACACCGGGGAGCTGTTTTTT. Amino acid sequence: CATSRNTGELFF. This rearrangement joins TRBV15 to TRBJ2-2; D is undetermined. Germline V gene data show CDR1 as LNHNV and CDR2 as YYDKDF (reference sequence). V lost 2 bases and J lost 2, with 0 bases in between. The CDR3 extends over 12 amino acids.

The CDR3 DNA reads as TGTGCCTGGAGTGGACAGCTTAATCAGCCCCAGCATTTT. Encoded protein: CAWSGQLNQPQHF. The chain links TRBV30 to TRBJ1-5, with D possibly matching TRBD1 (5 bases). Germline V gene sequence: CDR1 GTSNPN, CDR2 SVGIG (reference sequence). The V and J ends lost 1 base and 4 bases respectively, with 8 bases between them. The CDR3 contains 13 residues.

This clone came up once. V and J are TRBV11-2 and TRBJ1-1, with 7 bases that match TRBD1. CDR1 and CDR2 (germline): SGHAT, FQNNGV. V lost 6 bases to trimming and J lost 6 bases; unmatched junction nucleotides: 10. The CDR3 covers 14 residues. Here the CDR3 reads CASRQGGRVPEAFF. CDR3 sequence (DNA): TGTGCCAGCAGGCAGGGGGGGCGAGTCCCTGAAGCTTTCTTT. The full variable domain, in which reference TRBV11-2 and TRBJ1-1 provide the parts outside the CDR3, is EAGVAQSPRYKIIEKRQSVAFWCNPISGHATLYWYQQILGQGPKLLIQFQNNGVVDDSQLPKDRFSAERLKGVDSTLKIQPAKLEDSAVYLCASRQGGRVPEAFFGQGTRLTVV.

The chain has TRBV19 and TRBJ2-7; D call uncertain. The CDR3 loop spans 12 amino acids. The V gene's germline CDR1 is LNHDA and CDR2 SQIVND (reference sequence). Trimming left V 3 bases short and J 4 bases short, with 7 bases between. The CDR3 sequence is CASSIGGYEQYF. CDR3 nucleotide sequence: TGTGCCAGTAGTATCGGCGGTTACGAGCAGTACTTC.

The chain joins TRBV4-2 to TRBJ1-3; weak D call: TRBD1 (6 bases). Germline V CDR1 and CDR2: LGHNA, YNFKEQ. Trimming removed 5 bases from V and 1 base from J, with 9 bases in between. The CDR3 is 14 amino acids. DNA for the CDR3: TGTGCCAGCAGCTGGACAGCGTCTGGAAACACCATATATTTT. It is translated as CASSWTASGNTIYF.

This clone was detected only once. V is TRBV6-1 and J is TRBJ1-1; no reliable D call. CDR1 MNHNS and CDR2 SASEGT come from the germline V gene. Trimming removed 2 bases from V and 5 bases from J, with 9 bases in between. The CDR3 runs 13 residues. CDR3 residues: CASSESGRTEAFF. The CDR3 DNA reads as TGTGCCAGCAGTGAATCGGGGAGGACTGAAGCTTTCTTT.

The rearrangement uses TRBV6-6 and TRBJ1-2; weak D call: TRBD1 (6 bases). The CDR3 length is 14 residues. The V and J ends lost 5 bases and 4 bases respectively, with 14 bases between them. CDR1 and CDR2 from the germline V gene are MNHNY and SVGAGI (reference sequence). The CDR3 protein is CASSAGGSSYGYTF. In DNA form, the CDR3 reads TGTGCCAGCAGTGCCGGGGGCTCCTCCTATGGCTACACCTTC.

The CDR3 region is CASSAAGTGGHEQFF. The CDR3 DNA follows: TGTGCCAGCAGCGCAGCCGGGACAGGGGGCCATGAGCAGTTCTTC. The J gene is TRBJ2-1, the V gene TRBV7-3; 12 nucleotides match TRBD1. There are 15 residues in the CDR3. Germline CDR1 reads SGHTA; CDR2 reads FQGTGA. The trim removed 5 bases at V and 8 bases at J, leaving 7 bases unmatched.

This clone showed up just a few times. The chain recombines TRBV20-1 with TRBJ2-1; the D gene is possibly TRBD2 (6 bases). This CDR3 is built from 11 residues. The ends were cut back, 5 bases at V and 8 bases at J, with 10 bases in the middle. CDR1 is DFQATT, CDR2 SNEGSKA, per germline (reference sequence). CDR3 region: CSAAAGYEQFF. Here the CDR3 DNA reads TGCAGTGCTGCCGCGGGATATGAGCAGTTCTTC.

This chain joins TRBV5-4 and TRBJ2-7, with 9 bases matching TRBD1. Germline V gene lookup returns CDR1 SGHNT and CDR2 YYREEE (reference sequence). The CDR3 covers 15 residues. Germline trimming cut 2 bases from V and 3 bases from J; bases unmatched to any gene: 6. CDR3 amino acids: CASSLQGASYYEQYF. Written as DNA, the CDR3 is TGTGCCAGCAGCTTACAGGGGGCTAGCTACTACGAGCAGTACTTC.

V gene TRBV9 combines with J gene TRBJ2-3, with D hard to call. Trimming left V 0 bases short and J 3 bases short, with 8 bases between. This CDR3 has 14 amino acids. Germline V lookup: CDR1 SGDLS, CDR2 YYNGEE. The CDR3 DNA follows: TGTGCCAGCAGCGTAGCGTCCAGGACAGATACGCAGTATTTT. Encoded protein: CASSVASRTDTQYF. Complete variable domain (other parts from reference TRBV9 and TRBJ2-3): DSGVTQTPKHLITATGQRVTLRCSPRSGDLSVYWYQQSLDQGLQFLIQYYNGEERAKGNILERFSAQQFPDLHSELNLSSLELGDSALYFCASSVASRTDTQYFGPGTRLTVL.

The CDR3 DNA follows: TGTGCCAGCTCACCCAAGCAAGAGACCCAGTACTTC. This encodes CASSPKQETQYF. The V call is TRBV18, the J call TRBJ2-5; no reliable D call. The CDR3 is 12 residues long. CDR1 is KGHSH, CDR2 LQKENI, per germline. Trimming left V 3 bases short and J 2 bases short, with 4 bases between.

The chain couples TRBV18 to TRBJ2-2, with D unresolved. CDR3 size: 19 residues. CDR1 KGHSH and CDR2 LQKENI come from the germline V gene. V was shortened by 2 bases and J by 0 bases, with 19 bases between the two germline ends. The CDR3 coding sequence is TGTGCCAGCTCACCAAATTTACGGCTCAGAAATTCGAACACCGGGGAGCTGTTTTTT. This codes for CASSPNLRLRNSNTGELFF.

The chain combines TRBV18 with TRBJ2-1, with D hard to call. The CDR3 has 17 amino acids. V was clipped by 1 base and J by 4 bases, with 17 bases between them. CDR1 and CDR2 (germline): KGHSH, LQKENI. The CDR3 DNA reads as TGTGCCAGCTCACCACTTCAGGATCTCCCGTTGTACAATGAGCAGTTCTTC. Translated: CASSPLQDLPLYNEQFF.

The chain links TRBV19 to TRBJ1-2; 7 bases are shared with TRBD1. From germline, CDR1 is LNHDA and CDR2 SQIVND (reference sequence). The CDR3 covers 13 residues. Unmatched junction bases numbered 6, after V lost 9 bases and J lost 2 bases. The CDR3 spells CASAKTGNYGYTF. In DNA form, the CDR3 reads TGTGCCAGCGCTAAGACAGGGAACTATGGCTACACCTTC.

This chain joins TRBV6-1 and TRBJ1-2; D is unclear. V was cut by 7 bases and J by 0 bases, with 15 bases left in between. The germline CDR1 and CDR2 sequences are MNHNS and SASEGT. The CDR3 covers 15 residues. The chain's CDR3 is CASTLPGRTNYGYTF. CDR3 in DNA: TGTGCCAGCACCCTTCCCGGCAGGACTAACTATGGCTACACCTTC.

V is TRBV2 and J is TRBJ2-3, with TRBD2 identical over 9 bases. The germline V gene encodes CDR1 SNHLY and CDR2 FYNNEI. J lost 0 bases, V lost 8 bases, and 3 bases had no gene match. The CDR3 is 14 amino acids. CDR3 amino acids: CASGRGGSTDTQYF. The CDR3 nucleotides are TGTGCCAGCGGGCGGGGGGGCAGCACAGATACGCAGTATTTT. The full variable domain, with the rest looked up from reference TRBV2 and TRBJ2-3, is EPEVTQTPSHQVTQMGQEVILRCVPISNHLYFYWYRQILGQKVEFLVSFYNNEISEKSEIFDDQFSVERPDGSNFTLKIRSTKLEDSAMYFCASGRGGSTDTQYFGPGTRLTVL.

This chain connects TRBV6-1 to TRBJ1-3, with a possible D match to TRBD1 (5 bases). The CDR3 contains 14 residues. Germline V gene lookup returns CDR1 MNHNS and CDR2 SASEGT. V shed 8 bases and J shed 2 bases, with 13 bases lying between them. Written as DNA, the CDR3 is TGTGCCAGCGGCAAGGGACTTACTGGAAACACCATATATTTT. The encoded protein is CASGKGLTGNTIYF.